These T cell receptor beta chains were read from a single sample in a study of CD8 T cells in ankylosing spondylitis. TCRdb re-analysed the 5' RACE reads in MiXCR, keeping a single row per CDR3 protein. Of about 250,000 distinct CDR3 sequences listed, more than 20% were seen once; the top ten hold approximately 0.61%. Sequenced input: blood, either unsorted or a sorted T cell fraction (not recorded which). These receptors were obtained from a male donor with ankylosing spondylitis or in good health (not recorded which). Each CDR3 is given with its conserved first and last residue. The D gene is left open where the match is weak. Size values are once, few and many counts, or a class for expanded clones, and some rows have none.

abundance: many
d_gene: -
j_gene: TRBJ1-5
v_gene: TRBV7-9
CDR3aa: CASSPIDQPQHF
CDR3nt: TGTGCCAGCAGCCCCATAGATCAGCCCCAGCATTTT

abundance: few
d_gene: -
j_gene: TRBJ2-3
v_gene: TRBV6-4
CDR3aa: CASSPGQWSTDTQYF
CDR3nt: TGTGCCAGCAGTCCCGGACAGTGGAGCACAGATACGCAGTATTTT

abundance: many
d_gene: -
j_gene: TRBJ2-3
v_gene: TRBV29-1
CDR3aa: CSVLGVNTDTQYF
CDR3nt: TGCAGCGTTCTGGGGGTAAACACAGATACGCAGTATTTT

abundance: few
d_gene: -
j_gene: TRBJ2-6
v_gene: TRBV12-3/TRBV12-4
CDR3aa: CASSFRYSGANVLTF
CDR3nt: TGTGCCAGCAGTTTTAGGTACTCTGGGGCCAACGTCCTGACTTTC

abundance: many
d_gene: -
j_gene: TRBJ1-1
v_gene: TRBV12-3/TRBV12-4
CDR3aa: CASSYVWGQNTEAFF
CDR3nt: TGTGCCAGCAGTTACGTCTGGGGACAGAACACTGAAGCTTTCTTT

abundance: -
d_gene: TRBD1
j_gene: TRBJ1-1
v_gene: TRBV20-1
CDR3aa: CRPLGDRGTEAFF
CDR3nt: TGCAGGCCCCTGGGGGACAGGGGCACTGAAGCTTTCTTT

abundance: many
d_gene: -
j_gene: TRBJ2-1
v_gene: TRBV3-1
CDR3aa: CASSQAGTLVDEQFF
CDR3nt: TGTGCCAGCAGCCAAGCCGGGACCTTGGTCGATGAGCAGTTCTTC

abundance: few
d_gene: -
j_gene: TRBJ2-6
v_gene: TRBV6-5
CDR3aa: CASRLATGLSGANVLTF
CDR3nt: TGTGCCAGCAGACTCGCGACAGGCCTCTCTGGGGCCAACGTCCTGACTTTC

abundance: many
d_gene: -
j_gene: TRBJ2-6
v_gene: TRBV20-1
CDR3aa: CSAREGGSGANVLTF
CDR3nt: TGCAGTGCTAGAGAGGGTGGCTCTGGGGCCAACGTCCTGACTTTC

abundance: many
d_gene: -
j_gene: TRBJ1-2
v_gene: TRBV12-3/TRBV12-4
CDR3aa: CASTLGAGEGSGYTF
CDR3nt: TGTGCCAGCACCCTGGGGGCAGGTGAAGGTTCTGGCTACACCTTC

abundance: -
d_gene: -
j_gene: TRBJ1-5
v_gene: TRBV12-3/TRBV12-4
CDR3aa: CASRGYSNQPQHF
CDR3nt: TGTGCCAGCAGGGGCTATAGCAATCAGCCCCAGCATTTT

abundance: few
d_gene: TRBD2
j_gene: TRBJ2-7
v_gene: TRBV5-1
CDR3aa: CASSLAPAGVYEQYF
CDR3nt: TGCGCCAGCAGCTTGGCTCCAGCGGGAGTCTACGAGCAGTACTTC

abundance: few
d_gene: -
j_gene: TRBJ1-1
v_gene: TRBV5-6
CDR3aa: CASSFGADTEAFF
CDR3nt: TGTGCCAGCAGCTTTGGGGCGGACACTGAAGCTTTCTTT

abundance: -
d_gene: TRBD1
j_gene: TRBJ2-7
v_gene: TRBV20-1
CDR3aa: CSPQGDSYEQYF
CDR3nt: TGCAGTCCGCAGGGGGACTCCTACGAGCAGTACTTC

abundance: -
d_gene: TRBD1
j_gene: TRBJ2-7
v_gene: TRBV20-1
CDR3aa: CSAAWTGIYEQYF
CDR3nt: TGCAGTGCGGCCTGGACAGGAATATACGAGCAGTACTTC

abundance: many
d_gene: TRBD1
j_gene: TRBJ1-6
v_gene: TRBV12-3/TRBV12-4
CDR3aa: CASSRTGRGSPLHF
CDR3nt: TGTGCCAGCAGTCGGACAGGCCGGGGGTCACCCCTCCACTTT

abundance: many
d_gene: TRBD1
j_gene: TRBJ2-7
v_gene: TRBV29-1
CDR3aa: CSGRTGERHEQYF
CDR3nt: TGCAGCGGTCGGACAGGGGAGCGCCACGAGCAGTACTTC

abundance: many
d_gene: -
j_gene: TRBJ2-7
v_gene: TRBV12-3/TRBV12-4
CDR3aa: CASTLNDMPYQYF
CDR3nt: TGTGCCAGCACGCTCAACGACATGCCCTACCAGTACTTC

abundance: medium-sized
d_gene: TRBD1
j_gene: TRBJ1-5
v_gene: TRBV20-1
CDR3aa: CSASPGQGYQPQHF
CDR3nt: TGCAGTGCTAGTCCGGGACAGGGGTATCAGCCCCAGCATTTT

abundance: -
d_gene: -
j_gene: TRBJ2-5
v_gene: TRBV12-3/TRBV12-4
CDR3aa: CASRSNLQETQYF
CDR3nt: TGTGCCAGCAGGAGTAACCTCCAAGAGACCCAGTACTTC

abundance: many
d_gene: TRBD2
j_gene: TRBJ2-2
v_gene: TRBV4-1
CDR3aa: CASSQTTSGGHTGELFF
CDR3nt: TGCGCCAGCAGCCAAACGACTAGCGGGGGCCACACCGGGGAGCTGTTTTTT

abundance: -
d_gene: -
j_gene: TRBJ2-1
v_gene: TRBV20-1
CDR3aa: CSARVMGGLSYNEQFF
CDR3nt: TGCAGTGCTAGAGTAATGGGGGGCCTCTCCTACAATGAGCAGTTCTTC

abundance: -
d_gene: -
j_gene: TRBJ1-2
v_gene: TRBV27
CDR3aa: CASSFRGLYGYTF
CDR3nt: TGTGCCAGCAGTTTCCGGGGGCTTTATGGCTACACCTTC

abundance: -
d_gene: -
j_gene: TRBJ2-1
v_gene: TRBV19
CDR3aa: CASSIEGPLQFF
CDR3nt: TGTGCCAGTAGTATAGAGGGACCCCTCCAGTTCTTC

abundance: few
d_gene: -
j_gene: TRBJ2-1
v_gene: TRBV5-4
CDR3aa: CASSHRTEYNEQFF
CDR3nt: TGTGCCAGCAGCCACCGGACAGAGTACAATGAGCAGTTCTTC

abundance: -
d_gene: TRBD2
j_gene: TRBJ2-3
v_gene: TRBV20-1
CDR3aa: CSAWGGADTQYF
CDR3nt: TGCAGTGCGTGGGGGGGGGCAGATACGCAGTATTTT

abundance: -
d_gene: -
j_gene: TRBJ2-3
v_gene: TRBV18
CDR3aa: CASSPIRGPAGLTQYF
CDR3nt: TGTGCCAGCTCACCCATACGTGGACCGGCGGGGCTTACGCAGTATTTT

abundance: -
d_gene: -
j_gene: TRBJ2-2
v_gene: TRBV20-1
CDR3aa: CSARVPGGVTGELFF
CDR3nt: TGCAGTGCTAGAGTTCCAGGGGGGGTAACCGGGGAGCTGTTTTTT

abundance: once
d_gene: TRBD1
j_gene: TRBJ2-7
v_gene: TRBV4-1
CDR3aa: CASSQDRGQGAVEQYF
CDR3nt: TGCGCCAGCAGCCAAGATAGGGGACAGGGGGCCGTCGAGCAGTACTTC

abundance: many
d_gene: -
j_gene: TRBJ1-4
v_gene: TRBV20-1
CDR3aa: CSAREGPARNEKLFF
CDR3nt: TGCAGTGCTAGAGAGGGTCCAGCCCGGAATGAAAAACTGTTTTTT

abundance: -
d_gene: -
j_gene: TRBJ2-7
v_gene: TRBV20-1
CDR3aa: CSATPGTAYEQYF
CDR3nt: TGCAGTGCTACGCCCGGGACGGCCTACGAGCAGTACTTC

abundance: many
d_gene: TRBD1
j_gene: TRBJ1-2
v_gene: TRBV7-9
CDR3aa: CASSLGQGDGYTF
CDR3nt: TGTGCCAGCAGCTTAGGACAGGGAGATGGCTACACCTTC

abundance: many
d_gene: -
j_gene: TRBJ1-2
v_gene: TRBV12-3/TRBV12-4
CDR3aa: CASSPSSYGYTF
CDR3nt: TGTGCCAGCAGTCCGTCCTCGTATGGCTACACCTTC

abundance: many
d_gene: -
j_gene: TRBJ1-2
v_gene: TRBV6-1
CDR3aa: CASSVGGASYGYTF
CDR3nt: TGTGCCAGCAGTGTTGGGGGGGCGAGCTATGGCTACACCTTC

abundance: many
d_gene: -
j_gene: TRBJ2-3
v_gene: TRBV28
CDR3aa: CASARTDTQYF
CDR3nt: TGTGCCAGCGCACGCACAGATACGCAGTATTTT

abundance: many
d_gene: -
j_gene: TRBJ2-3
v_gene: TRBV7-9
CDR3aa: CASSSLLGGDTDTQYF
CDR3nt: TGTGCCAGCAGCTCCCTCTTGGGCGGGGACACAGATACGCAGTATTTT

abundance: many
d_gene: -
j_gene: TRBJ1-4
v_gene: TRBV3-1
CDR3aa: CASSQGLRKLFF
CDR3nt: TGTGCCAGCAGCCAAGGGCTTCGAAAACTGTTTTTT

abundance: many
d_gene: -
j_gene: TRBJ1-5
v_gene: TRBV5-1
CDR3aa: CASSPNLGVGEPQHF
CDR3nt: TGCGCCAGCAGCCCCAATTTGGGGGTTGGAGAGCCCCAGCATTTT

abundance: -
d_gene: -
j_gene: TRBJ2-7
v_gene: TRBV20-1
CDR3aa: CSAREARGVYEQYF
CDR3nt: TGCAGTGCTAGAGAGGCTAGAGGGGTTTACGAGCAGTACTTC

abundance: few
d_gene: TRBD2
j_gene: TRBJ2-1
v_gene: TRBV12-3/TRBV12-4
CDR3aa: CASSPQLANEQFF
CDR3nt: TGTGCCAGCAGTCCCCAACTAGCGAATGAGCAGTTCTTC

abundance: -
d_gene: -
j_gene: TRBJ2-3
v_gene: TRBV12-3/TRBV12-4
CDR3aa: CASSLSRKRADTQYF
CDR3nt: TGTGCCAGCAGCCTTAGCCGGAAGAGGGCAGATACGCAGTATTTT

abundance: many
d_gene: -
j_gene: TRBJ1-5
v_gene: TRBV20-1
CDR3aa: CSAQDLTGNQPQHF
CDR3nt: TGCAGTGCTCAAGACTTGACAGGCAATCAGCCCCAGCATTTT

abundance: medium-sized
d_gene: -
j_gene: TRBJ2-1
v_gene: TRBV6-5
CDR3aa: CASTQTWSGHPNEQFF
CDR3nt: TGTGCCAGCACCCAGACTTGGTCGGGCCACCCGAATGAGCAGTTCTTC

abundance: -
d_gene: -
j_gene: TRBJ2-1
v_gene: TRBV5-1
CDR3aa: CASSPSPNSYNEQFF
CDR3nt: TGCGCCAGCAGCCCGTCCCCCAACTCCTACAATGAGCAGTTCTTC

abundance: -
d_gene: -
j_gene: TRBJ2-2
v_gene: TRBV11-1
CDR3aa: CASSPRQAGELFF
CDR3nt: TGTGCCAGCAGCCCTCGGCAGGCCGGGGAGCTGTTTTTT

abundance: once
d_gene: -
j_gene: TRBJ2-5
v_gene: TRBV7-8
CDR3aa: CASSLAWRLQETQYF
CDR3nt: TGTGCCAGCAGCTTAGCGTGGCGGCTCCAAGAGACCCAGTACTTC

abundance: -
d_gene: -
j_gene: TRBJ2-1
v_gene: TRBV4-2
CDR3aa: CASSQVTEPF
CDR3nt: TGTGCCAGCAGCCAAGTGACAGAGCCCTTC

abundance: many
d_gene: -
j_gene: TRBJ2-1
v_gene: TRBV12-3/TRBV12-4
CDR3aa: CATRPGAYNEQFF
CDR3nt: TGTGCCACTAGACCGGGGGCCTACAATGAGCAGTTCTTC

abundance: -
d_gene: -
j_gene: TRBJ2-1
v_gene: TRBV29-1
CDR3aa: CSAEDSSSYNEQFF
CDR3nt: TGCAGCGCCGAGGACAGTAGCTCCTACAATGAGCAGTTCTTC

abundance: many
d_gene: -
j_gene: TRBJ1-2
v_gene: TRBV12-3/TRBV12-4
CDR3aa: CASTVGVFGYGYTF
CDR3nt: TGTGCCAGCACAGTTGGGGTCTTTGGATATGGCTACACCTTC

abundance: many
d_gene: -
j_gene: TRBJ2-5
v_gene: TRBV5-1
CDR3aa: CASSSGTVKETQYF
CDR3nt: TGCGCCAGCAGCTCTGGGACGGTAAAAGAGACCCAGTACTTC

abundance: -
d_gene: TRBD1
j_gene: TRBJ2-6
v_gene: TRBV6-5
CDR3aa: CASSYQGASSGANVLTF
CDR3nt: TGTGCCAGCAGTTACCAGGGGGCTAGCTCTGGGGCCAACGTCCTGACTTTC

abundance: many
d_gene: TRBD1
j_gene: TRBJ1-2
v_gene: TRBV20-1
CDR3aa: CSAPRQGKANGYTF
CDR3nt: TGCAGTGCGCCCCGACAGGGGAAGGCAAATGGCTACACCTTC

abundance: -
d_gene: -
j_gene: TRBJ2-5
v_gene: TRBV2
CDR3aa: CARGGKGRETQYF
CDR3nt: TGTGCCAGAGGGGGGAAGGGTCGAGAGACCCAGTACTTC